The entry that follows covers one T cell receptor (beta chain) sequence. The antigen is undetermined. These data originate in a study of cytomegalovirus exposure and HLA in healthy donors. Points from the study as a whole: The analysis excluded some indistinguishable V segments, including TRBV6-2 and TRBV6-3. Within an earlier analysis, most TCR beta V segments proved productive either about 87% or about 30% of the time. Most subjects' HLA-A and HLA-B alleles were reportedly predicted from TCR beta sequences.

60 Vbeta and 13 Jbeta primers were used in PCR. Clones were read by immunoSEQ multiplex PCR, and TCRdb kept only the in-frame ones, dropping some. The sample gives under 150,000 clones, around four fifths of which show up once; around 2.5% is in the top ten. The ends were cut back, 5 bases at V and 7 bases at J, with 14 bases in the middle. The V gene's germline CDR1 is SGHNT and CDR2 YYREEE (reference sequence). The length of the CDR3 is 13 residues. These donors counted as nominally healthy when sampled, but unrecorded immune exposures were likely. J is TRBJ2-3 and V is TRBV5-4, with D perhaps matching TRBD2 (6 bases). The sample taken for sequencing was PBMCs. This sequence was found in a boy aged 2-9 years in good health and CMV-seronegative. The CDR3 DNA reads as TGTGCCAGCAGGCCTCGGGGGTTGAATACGCAGTATTTT. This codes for CASRPRGLNTQYF.